Listed here are 3 T cell receptor beta chains from one sample, sequenced in a study of vaccination effects on CD4 cells after COVID-19. Their antigen targets remain unknown. Having been cultured for around ten days, the cells underwent CD4+ T cell isolation. Each participant was given two doses of one vaccine (BNT162b2 or mRNA-1273). Using immunoSEQ multiplex PCR, the repertoire was profiled, and TCRdb retains in-frame clones only, with some absent. The sample has about 73,000 clones; less than 75% are singletons. Sequences were derived from CD4+ T cells from PBMCs cultured without peptide, sampled after COVID-19 vaccination. These receptors all stem from a human donor who received a COVID-19 vaccine.

The DNA for the CDR3 is TGTGCCACCAGTGACCAAGGGACTAGCGGTAATGAGCAGTTCTTC. It yields the protein CATSDQGTSGNEQFF. The chain has TRBV24-1 and TRBJ2-1, with TRBD2 matching 11 bases. The CDR3 spans 15 residues. Per germline, CDR1 KGHDR and CDR2 SFDVKD. V gave up 4 bases and J gave up 7 bases; unmatched junction bases: 5.

J is TRBJ2-1 and V is TRBV5-1, with 11 nucleotides matching TRBD2. V shed 4 bases and J 9 bases; nucleotides not matched to a gene: 12. Germline V gene data show CDR1 as SGHRS and CDR2 as YFSETQ. The CDR3 runs 16 residues. CDR3 in amino acids: CASSPGSLAGGPEQFF. In DNA form, the CDR3 reads TGCGCCAGCAGCCCGGGTAGTTTAGCGGGGGGGCCTGAGCAGTTCTTC. Complete variable domain (other parts from reference TRBV5-1 and TRBJ2-1): KAGVTQTPRYLIKTRGQQVTLSCSPISGHRSVSWYQQTPGQGLQFLFEYFSETQRNKGNFPGRFSGRQFSNSRSEMNVSTLELGDSALYLCASSPGSLAGGPEQFFGPGTRLTVL.

The chain couples TRBV2 to TRBJ1-1; D not certain. The V end was cut by 7 bases, the J end by 0 bases, with 12 bases between. The CDR3 spans 14 residues. CDR1 is SNHLY and CDR2 is FYNNEI in the germline V gene. CDR3: CASTGSSMNTEAFF. CDR3 nucleotide sequence: TGTGCCAGCACTGGCAGTAGCATGAACACTGAAGCTTTCTTT.